Listed below are T cell receptor beta chains from one sample, sequenced in a study of T-cell memory formation after mild COVID-19. TCRdb redid the calling of the 5' RACE reads with MiXCR, one entry per CDR3 protein. This sample carries about 560,000 distinct CDR3 sequences, approximately 21% of them seen once, and the ten largest clones take roughly 9.1%. Source material: PBMCs or a T cell subset sorted from them (not recorded which). Receptors were obtained from an adult woman who had mild COVID-19 (a few samples of this study predate the infection). Cell type and time point are not known. The CDR3 runs from the conserved cysteine through the conserved F or W. The D gene is left open where the match is weak. The listing skips clone size in some rows; elsewhere it reads once, few, many or a size class.

v_call: TRBV2
j_call: TRBJ2-3
d_call: TRBD2
clone_size: .
cdr3_nt: TGTGCCAGCAATCGGGGGGGCAGCACAGATACGCAGTATTTT
cdr3_aa: CASNRGGSTDTQYF

v_call: TRBV12-5
j_call: TRBJ2-7
d_call: .
clone_size: .
cdr3_nt: TGTGCTAGTGGTCTTGACATCCTTTCGGGCGAGCAGTACTTC
cdr3_aa: CASGLDILSGEQYF

v_call: TRBV12-3/TRBV12-4
j_call: TRBJ1-5
d_call: TRBD1
clone_size: .
cdr3_nt: TGTGCCAGTACTCCAAGGGGGCCTGAACAGCCCCAGCATTTT
cdr3_aa: CASTPRGPEQPQHF

v_call: TRBV21-1
j_call: TRBJ1-3
d_call: .
clone_size: .
cdr3_nt: TGTGCCAGCAACCCGAGGGGGGCCTCTGGAAACACCATATATTTT
cdr3_aa: CASNPRGASGNTIYF

v_call: TRBV7-9
j_call: TRBJ2-2
d_call: TRBD2
clone_size: .
cdr3_nt: TGTGCCAGCAGCTCGACCCGGACTAGCGGGAGGTCCGACACCGGGGAGCTGTTTTTT
cdr3_aa: CASSSTRTSGRSDTGELFF

v_call: TRBV7-6
j_call: TRBJ2-7
d_call: .
clone_size: .
cdr3_nt: TGTGCCAGCGGAGACTTATACGAGCAGTACTTC
cdr3_aa: CASGDLYEQYF

v_call: TRBV7-6
j_call: TRBJ1-4
d_call: .
clone_size: .
cdr3_nt: TGTGCCAGCAGCTTCAGGGGTCCTAATGAAAAACTGTTTTTT
cdr3_aa: CASSFRGPNEKLFF

v_call: TRBV15
j_call: TRBJ2-7
d_call: TRBD2
clone_size: .
cdr3_nt: TGTGCCACCAGCAGAGAAAGCTCTAGCGGGACTTCCTACGAGCAGTACTTC
cdr3_aa: CATSRESSSGTSYEQYF

v_call: TRBV6-2/TRBV6-3
j_call: TRBJ2-7
d_call: TRBD1
clone_size: few
cdr3_nt: TGTGCCAGCAGTTACAGTCTGACAGGGGTCGAGCAGTACTTC
cdr3_aa: CASSYSLTGVEQYF

v_call: TRBV28
j_call: TRBJ2-3
d_call: .
clone_size: .
cdr3_nt: TGTGCCAGCAGTTTACCCTCCGAGGATACGCAGTATTTT
cdr3_aa: CASSLPSEDTQYF

v_call: TRBV5-1
j_call: TRBJ2-7
d_call: .
clone_size: .
cdr3_nt: TGCGCCAGCAGTGCTTCTGGTCCCTACGAGCAGTACTTC
cdr3_aa: CASSASGPYEQYF

v_call: TRBV5-1
j_call: TRBJ2-3
d_call: .
clone_size: .
cdr3_nt: TGCGCCAGCAGATCCGGAAGCTCTAGCACAGATACGCAGTATTTT
cdr3_aa: CASRSGSSSTDTQYF

v_call: TRBV30
j_call: TRBJ1-1
d_call: .
clone_size: few
cdr3_nt: TGTGCCTGGACCGGGGGTGGTACTGAAGCTTTCTTT
cdr3_aa: CAWTGGGTEAFF

v_call: TRBV7-9
j_call: TRBJ2-5
d_call: TRBD2
clone_size: few
cdr3_nt: TGTGCCAGCAGCTCCCGACTAGCGGGGGGAAACGACCTCAGAGGCGAGACCCAGTACTTC
cdr3_aa: CASSSRLAGGNDLRGETQYF

v_call: TRBV7-9
j_call: TRBJ2-7
d_call: .
clone_size: many
cdr3_nt: TGTGCCAGCGCCGGTACTTCCTACGAGCAGTACTTC
cdr3_aa: CASAGTSYEQYF

v_call: TRBV6-5
j_call: TRBJ2-3
d_call: TRBD2
clone_size: .
cdr3_nt: TGTGCCTCCCGAGGGGCTAGCGGGAGGGCCACAGATACGCAGTATTTT
cdr3_aa: CASRGASGRATDTQYF

v_call: TRBV7-8
j_call: TRBJ2-3
d_call: TRBD2
clone_size: .
cdr3_nt: TGTGCCAGCACCCCGCGGGCTAGCGGGATTAGCACAGATACGCAGTATTTT
cdr3_aa: CASTPRASGISTDTQYF

v_call: TRBV15
j_call: TRBJ2-7
d_call: .
clone_size: few
cdr3_nt: TGTGCCACCAGCAGAGTAAGGGACGGCGAGTACGAGCAGTACTTC
cdr3_aa: CATSRVRDGEYEQYF

v_call: TRBV5-1
j_call: TRBJ2-3
d_call: TRBD2
clone_size: .
cdr3_nt: TGCGCCAGCACCCTGGGGGGGAGTCGAACAGATACGCAGTATTTT
cdr3_aa: CASTLGGSRTDTQYF

v_call: TRBV18
j_call: TRBJ1-1
d_call: .
clone_size: few
cdr3_nt: TGTGCCAGCTCAACCACTGGAGGGTCCACTGAAGCTTTCTTT
cdr3_aa: CASSTTGGSTEAFF

v_call: TRBV2
j_call: TRBJ2-1
d_call: .
clone_size: .
cdr3_nt: TGTGCCAGCGTCTCTTACCCCGGGACAGAGCAGTTCTTC
cdr3_aa: CASVSYPGTEQFF

v_call: TRBV4-1
j_call: TRBJ2-1
d_call: .
clone_size: .
cdr3_nt: TGCGCCAGCAGCCAAGACGTCTGGAGGAGGTCCTACAATGAGCAGTTCTTC
cdr3_aa: CASSQDVWRRSYNEQFF

v_call: TRBV4-1
j_call: TRBJ2-5
d_call: TRBD2
clone_size: many
cdr3_nt: TGCGCCAGCAGCCAAGATACGACGGGGGGGAGAAAGACCCAGTACTTC
cdr3_aa: CASSQDTTGGRKTQYF

v_call: TRBV24-1
j_call: TRBJ2-2
d_call: .
clone_size: few
cdr3_nt: TGTGCCACCAGTGTCCCGGGACAGAACACCGGGGAGCTGTTTTTT
cdr3_aa: CATSVPGQNTGELFF

v_call: TRBV11-1
j_call: TRBJ2-7
d_call: TRBD1
clone_size: .
cdr3_nt: TGTGCCAGCAGCCCCGGGGCAGGGGGCCCCAACTACGAGCAGTACTTC
cdr3_aa: CASSPGAGGPNYEQYF